Reported below is one T cell receptor beta chain. Its specificity is not known. This sample was taken from a study of a mutant IDH1 vaccine in newly diagnosed glioma. The CDR3 runs to 14 residues. From germline, CDR1 is KGHSH and CDR2 LQKENI. V lost 0 bases and J lost 5, with 8 bases in between. Libraries were prepared by immunoSEQ multiplex PCR; TCRdb keeps only in-frame clonotypes and omits some of them. The table includes 20,000 to 25,000 clones, approximately 82% detected once. The time point is: week 23, last vaccination. The content of each vaccine dose was 300 ug of mutant IDH1 20-mer peptide, and topical imiquimod accompanied it.

The material was PBMCs, obtained from a glioma patient whose treatment included an IDH1 peptide vaccine. The chain employs TRBV18 and TRBJ1-3; D remains ambiguous. The TCR sequence derives from a man younger than 45 with glioma. CDR3 residues: CASSPPFRRNTIYF. CDR3 DNA sequence: TGTGCCAGCTCACCACCATTCCGAAGAAACACCATATATTTT.